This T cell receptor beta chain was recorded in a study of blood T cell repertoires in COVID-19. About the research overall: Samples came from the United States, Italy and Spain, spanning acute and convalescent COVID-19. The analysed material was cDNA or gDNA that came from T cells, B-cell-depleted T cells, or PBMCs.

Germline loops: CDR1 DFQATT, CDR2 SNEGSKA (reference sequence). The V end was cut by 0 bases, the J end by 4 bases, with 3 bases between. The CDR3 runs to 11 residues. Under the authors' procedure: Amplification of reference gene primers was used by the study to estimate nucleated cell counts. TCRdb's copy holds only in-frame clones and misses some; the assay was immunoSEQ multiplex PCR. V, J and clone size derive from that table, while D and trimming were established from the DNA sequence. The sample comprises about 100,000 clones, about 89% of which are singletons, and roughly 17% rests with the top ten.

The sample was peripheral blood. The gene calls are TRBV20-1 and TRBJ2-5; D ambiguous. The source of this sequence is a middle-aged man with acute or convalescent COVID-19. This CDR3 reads CSARERETQYF. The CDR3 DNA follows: TGCAGTGCTAGAGAGCGAGAGACCCAGTACTTC.